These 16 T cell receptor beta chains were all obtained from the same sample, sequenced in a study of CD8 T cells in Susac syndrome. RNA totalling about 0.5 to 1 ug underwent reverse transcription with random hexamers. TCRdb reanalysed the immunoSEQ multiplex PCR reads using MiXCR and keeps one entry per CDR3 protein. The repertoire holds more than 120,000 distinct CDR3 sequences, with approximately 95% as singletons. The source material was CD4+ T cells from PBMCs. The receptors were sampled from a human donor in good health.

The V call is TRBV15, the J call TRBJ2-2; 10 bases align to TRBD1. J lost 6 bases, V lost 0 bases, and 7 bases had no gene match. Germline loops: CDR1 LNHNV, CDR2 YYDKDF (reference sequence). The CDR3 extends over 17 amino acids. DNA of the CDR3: TGTGCCACCAGCAGAGATCTTCGGGACAGGGGACCCGGGGAGCTGTTTTTT. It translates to CATSRDLRDRGPGELFF.

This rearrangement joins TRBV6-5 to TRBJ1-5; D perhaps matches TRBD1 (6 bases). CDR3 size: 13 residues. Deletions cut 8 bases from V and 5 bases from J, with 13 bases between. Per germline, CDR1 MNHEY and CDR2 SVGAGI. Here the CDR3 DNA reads TGTGCCAGCCGGGACACGAGGGATCAGCCCCAGCATTTT. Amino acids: CASRDTRDQPQHF.

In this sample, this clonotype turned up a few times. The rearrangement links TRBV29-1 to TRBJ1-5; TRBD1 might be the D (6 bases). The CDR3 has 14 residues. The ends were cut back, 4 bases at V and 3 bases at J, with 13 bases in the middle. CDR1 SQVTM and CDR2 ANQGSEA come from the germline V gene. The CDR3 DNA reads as TGCAGCGTTGGGTCGGGACAACCCAATCAGCCCCAGCATTTT. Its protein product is CSVGSGQPNQPQHF.

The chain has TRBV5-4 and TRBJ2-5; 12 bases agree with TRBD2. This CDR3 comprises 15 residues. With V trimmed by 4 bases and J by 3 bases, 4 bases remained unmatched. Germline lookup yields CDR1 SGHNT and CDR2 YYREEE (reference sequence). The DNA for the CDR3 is TGTGCCAGCAGCGGCCGACTAGCGGGAGAAGAGACCCAGTACTTC. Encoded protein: CASSGRLAGEETQYF.

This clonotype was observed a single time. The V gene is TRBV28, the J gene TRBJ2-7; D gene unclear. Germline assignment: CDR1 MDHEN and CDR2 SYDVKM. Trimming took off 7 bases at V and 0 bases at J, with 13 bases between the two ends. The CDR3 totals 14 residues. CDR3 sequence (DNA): TGTGCCAGCACCCTTGGCGTAGACTCCTACGAGCAGTACTTC. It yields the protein CASTLGVDSYEQYF.

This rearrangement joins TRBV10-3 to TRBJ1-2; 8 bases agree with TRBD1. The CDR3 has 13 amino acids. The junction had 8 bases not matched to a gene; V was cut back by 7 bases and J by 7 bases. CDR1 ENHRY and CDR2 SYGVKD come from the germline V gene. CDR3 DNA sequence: TGTGCCATCACACCAGGGGGCGAGGGTGGCTACACCTTC. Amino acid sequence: CAITPGGEGGYTF.

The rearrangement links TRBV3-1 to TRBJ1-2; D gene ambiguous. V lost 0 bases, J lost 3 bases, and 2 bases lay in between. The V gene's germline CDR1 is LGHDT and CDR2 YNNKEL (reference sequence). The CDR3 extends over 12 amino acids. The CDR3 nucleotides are TGTGCCAGCAGCCAAGAAGACTATGGCTACACCTTC. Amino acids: CASSQEDYGYTF.

The CDR3 reads CASSAYHRASEKLFF. In DNA form, the CDR3 reads TGTGCCAGCAGCGCTTACCACAGGGCCAGTGAAAAACTGTTTTTT. The genes are TRBV5-6 and TRBJ1-4; TRBD1 is a possible D gene (6 bases). Per germline, CDR1 SGHDT and CDR2 YYEEEE. The V end was cut by 4 bases, the J end by 7 bases, with 17 bases between. The CDR3 consists of 15 residues.

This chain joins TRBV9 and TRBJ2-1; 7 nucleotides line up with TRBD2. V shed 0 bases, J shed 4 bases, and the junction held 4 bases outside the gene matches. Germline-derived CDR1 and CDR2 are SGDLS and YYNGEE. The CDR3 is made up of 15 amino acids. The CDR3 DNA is TGTGCCAGCAGCGTAGATGGCGGGAGTTACAATGAGCAGTTCTTC. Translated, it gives CASSVDGGSYNEQFF.

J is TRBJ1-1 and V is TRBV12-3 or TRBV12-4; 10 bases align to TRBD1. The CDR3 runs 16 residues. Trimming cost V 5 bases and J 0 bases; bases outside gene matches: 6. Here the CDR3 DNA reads TGTGCCAGCAGTAGAGGGACAGGGGTATTGAACACTGAAGCTTTCTTT. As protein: CASSRGTGVLNTEAFF.

The CDR3 bases are TGTGCCAGCAGCTTTGGGGCGGGAGGCTTAGATACGCAGTATTTT. Translating it yields CASSFGAGGLDTQYF. The chain uses TRBV5-4 and TRBJ2-3, with 8 bases fitting TRBD2. The germline V gene encodes CDR1 SGHNT and CDR2 YYREEE (reference sequence). J was trimmed by 5 bases and V by 2 bases; bases with no gene match: 7. The CDR3 extends over 15 amino acids. The full variable domain, completed using reference TRBV5-4 and TRBJ2-3, is ETGVTQSPTHLIKTRGQQVTLRCSSQSGHNTVSWYQQALGQGPQFIFQYYREEENGRGNFPPRFSGLQFPNYSSELNVNALELDDSALYLCASSFGAGGLDTQYFGPGTRLTVL.

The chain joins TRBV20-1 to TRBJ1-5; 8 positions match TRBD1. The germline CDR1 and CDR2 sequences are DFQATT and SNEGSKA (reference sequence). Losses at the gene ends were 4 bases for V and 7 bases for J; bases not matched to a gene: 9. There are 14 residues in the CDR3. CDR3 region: CSATKQGGGQPQHF. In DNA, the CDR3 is TGCAGTGCTACAAAACAGGGGGGAGGACAGCCCCAGCATTTT.

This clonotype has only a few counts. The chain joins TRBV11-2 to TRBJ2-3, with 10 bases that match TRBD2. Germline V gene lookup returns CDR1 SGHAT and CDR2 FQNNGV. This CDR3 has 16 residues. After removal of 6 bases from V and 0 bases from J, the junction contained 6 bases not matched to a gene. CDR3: CASRTLSGRSTDTQYF. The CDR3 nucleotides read TGTGCCAGCAGGACTCTTAGCGGGAGGAGCACAGATACGCAGTATTTT.

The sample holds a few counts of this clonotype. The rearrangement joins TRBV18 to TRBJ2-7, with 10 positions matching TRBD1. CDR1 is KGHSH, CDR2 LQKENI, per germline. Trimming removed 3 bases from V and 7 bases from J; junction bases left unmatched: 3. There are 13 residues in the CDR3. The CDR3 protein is CASSPGTGEEQYF. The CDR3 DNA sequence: TGTGCCAGCTCACCGGGGACAGGGGAGGAGCAGTACTTC.

CDR3 sequence: CASKGQPHPEQFF. CDR3 DNA: TGTGCCAGCAAGGGACAGCCCCACCCTGAGCAGTTCTTC. The chain has TRBV28 and TRBJ2-1, with TRBD1 matching over 7 bases. The V and J ends lost 7 bases and 9 bases, in that order; junction bases with no gene match: 9. Germline CDR1 and CDR2: MDHEN and SYDVKM. CDR3 length equals 13 residues.

The CDR3 DNA sequence: TGCAGTGCTAGGGGGCAGGCTAATGAAAAACTGTTTTTT. Its protein is CSARGQANEKLFF. The V call is TRBV20-1, the J call TRBJ1-4, with a tentative D call TRBD1 (5 bases). This CDR3 spans 13 amino acids. The germline V gene has CDR1 DFQATT and CDR2 SNEGSKA (reference sequence). With 3 bases removed from V and 3 bases from J, the gap between germline ends came to 8 bases.